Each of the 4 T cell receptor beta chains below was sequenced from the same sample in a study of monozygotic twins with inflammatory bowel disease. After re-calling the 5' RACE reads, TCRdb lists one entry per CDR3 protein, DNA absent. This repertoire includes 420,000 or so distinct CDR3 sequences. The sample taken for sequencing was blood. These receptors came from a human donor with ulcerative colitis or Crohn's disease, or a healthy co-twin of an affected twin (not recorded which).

CDR3 in amino acids: CASSLSPGPFRGEADTQYF. The chain couples TRBV5-1 to TRBJ2-3; TCRdb reports TRBD2, a call that lacks DNA to check it against. The length of the CDR3 is 19 residues. Germline CDR1 SGHRS, CDR2 YFSETQ.

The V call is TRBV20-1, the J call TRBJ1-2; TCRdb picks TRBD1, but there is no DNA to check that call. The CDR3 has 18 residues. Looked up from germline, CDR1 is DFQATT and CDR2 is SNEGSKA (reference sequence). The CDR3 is CSASLRGGGLFSGLGYTF.

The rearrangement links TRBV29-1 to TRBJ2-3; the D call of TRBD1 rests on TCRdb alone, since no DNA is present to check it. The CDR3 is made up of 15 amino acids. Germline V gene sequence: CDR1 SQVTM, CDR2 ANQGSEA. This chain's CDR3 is CSAVTTVSSTDTQYF.

The CDR3: CASNLARDTDTQYF. The V gene is TRBV3-1, the J gene TRBJ2-3; TCRdb's D call of TRBD1 is untestable without DNA. The CDR3 covers 14 residues. The germline gives CDR1 LGHDT, CDR2 YNNKEL (reference sequence).